This TCR beta chain stems from a study of cytomegalovirus exposure and HLA in healthy donors. Whole-study findings and limits: Researchers catalogued 150 or so TCR beta chains as cytomegalovirus-associated.

As concerns this clone: What it binds is not known.

The repertoire was sequenced with immunoSEQ multiplex PCR; TCRdb's copy has only in-frame clones and lacks some. Among roughly 100,000 clones listed, less than 95% were seen once. From germline, CDR1 is MGHRA and CDR2 YSYEKL. The CDR3 sequence is 18 residues long. Trimming cost V 0 bases and J 3 bases; bases outside gene matches: 11. The donors were members of the validation cohort, which comprised 120 subjects and was separate from the first cohort of about 700 subjects. The sequence was obtained from a woman younger than 35 in good health and CMV-seronegative. V and J are TRBV4-1 and TRBJ2-7; 10 bases fit TRBD2. The specimen was PBMCs. The CDR3, as DNA: TGCGCCAGCAGCCAAGATCACCTAGCGGGAGCTCTCGTCTACGAGCAGTACTTC. Protein: CASSQDHLAGALVYEQYF.